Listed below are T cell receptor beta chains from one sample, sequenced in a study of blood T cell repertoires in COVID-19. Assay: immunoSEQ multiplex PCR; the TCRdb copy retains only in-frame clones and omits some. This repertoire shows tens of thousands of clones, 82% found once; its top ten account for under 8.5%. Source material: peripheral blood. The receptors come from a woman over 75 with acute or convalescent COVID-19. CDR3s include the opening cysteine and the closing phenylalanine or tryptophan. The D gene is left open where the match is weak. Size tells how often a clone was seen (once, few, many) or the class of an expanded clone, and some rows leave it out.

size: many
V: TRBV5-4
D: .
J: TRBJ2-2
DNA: TGTGCCAGCGCTTCCGGGGTAAACACCGGGGAGCTGTTTTTT
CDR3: CASASGVNTGELFF

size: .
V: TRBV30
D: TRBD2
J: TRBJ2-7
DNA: TGTGCCTGGAGTCTGACTAGCTCCCCGCATTACGAGCAGTACTTC
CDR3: CAWSLTSSPHYEQYF

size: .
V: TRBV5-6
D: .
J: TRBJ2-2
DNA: TGTGCCAGCAGCCCGCGCGGATTGAACTTCGCGAACACCGGGGAGCTGTTTTTT
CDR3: CASSPRGLNFANTGELFF

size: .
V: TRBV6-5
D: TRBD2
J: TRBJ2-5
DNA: TGTGCCAGCAGTTTTGGGACTAGCGGGAGAGAAAAGACCCAGTACTTC
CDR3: CASSFGTSGREKTQYF

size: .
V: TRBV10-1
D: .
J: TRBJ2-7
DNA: TGCGCCAGCAGTGAACGTCGGGTCGACGAGCAGTACTTC
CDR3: CASSERRVDEQYF

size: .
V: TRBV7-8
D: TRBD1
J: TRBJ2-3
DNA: TGTGCCAGCAGCTCTAACAGGGGGCAGAGAGATACGCAGTATTTT
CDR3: CASSSNRGQRDTQYF

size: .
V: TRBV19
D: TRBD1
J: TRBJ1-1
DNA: TGTGCCAGCAAAGCCGGGACAGGGGGCTTGAACACTGAAGCTTTCTTT
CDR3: CASKAGTGGLNTEAFF

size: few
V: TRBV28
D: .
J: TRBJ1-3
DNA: TGTGCCAGCAGTTCACACTCCGGGGGGAGAGGAAACACCATATATTTT
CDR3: CASSSHSGGRGNTIYF

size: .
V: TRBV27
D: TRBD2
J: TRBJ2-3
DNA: TGTGCCAGCAGTTTAGTATCCCGCATGGCTAGCGGGAGGAGGGCTGTCACAGATACGCAGTATTTT
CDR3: CASSLVSRMASGRRAVTDTQYF

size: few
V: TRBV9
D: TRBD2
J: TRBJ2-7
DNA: TGTGCCAGCAGCGTAACTAGCGGGAGCAGGGAGCAGTACTTC
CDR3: CASSVTSGSREQYF

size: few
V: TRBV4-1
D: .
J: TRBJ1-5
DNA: TGCGCCAGCAGCCTACAGGGCTTGGGCAATCAGCCCCAGCATTTT
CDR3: CASSLQGLGNQPQHF

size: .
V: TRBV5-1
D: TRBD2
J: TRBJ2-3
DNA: TGCGCCAGCAGGTTGTGGGGGACTAGCGAAATCACAGATACGCAGTATTTT
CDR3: CASRLWGTSEITDTQYF

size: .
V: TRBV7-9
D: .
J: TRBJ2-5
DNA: TGTGCCAGCAGCTACTCCAGCGGAGGGGAGACCCAGTACTTC
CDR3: CASSYSSGGETQYF

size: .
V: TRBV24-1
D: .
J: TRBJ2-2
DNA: TGTGCCACCAGCGGGGGGCTGACCACCGGGGAGCTGTTTTTT
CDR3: CATSGGLTTGELFF

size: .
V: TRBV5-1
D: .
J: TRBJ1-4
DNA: TGCGCCAGCAGCGCCACGGGGGAAAAACTGTTTTTT
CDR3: CASSATGEKLFF

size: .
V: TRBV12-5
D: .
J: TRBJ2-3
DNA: TGTGCTAGTGGTTTGGAAAGACAGTCAGATACGCAGTATTTT
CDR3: CASGLERQSDTQYF

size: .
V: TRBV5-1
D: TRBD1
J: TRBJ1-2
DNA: TGCGCCAGCAGCGTCCGGGACAGTCCCGTACGACGGGGTGGCTACACCTTC
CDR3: CASSVRDSPVRRGGYTF

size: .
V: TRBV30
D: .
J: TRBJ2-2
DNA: TGTGCCTGGAGTGTACTAGACGCCTGGGACACCGGGGAGCTGTTTTTT
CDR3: CAWSVLDAWDTGELFF

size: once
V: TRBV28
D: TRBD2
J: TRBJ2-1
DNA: TGTGCCAGCAGTCTTTATAGCGGGGGGATTTACAATGAGCAGTTCTTC
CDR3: CASSLYSGGIYNEQFF

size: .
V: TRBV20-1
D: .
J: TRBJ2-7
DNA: TGCAGCCCAAAGGGGTACGAGCAGTACTTC
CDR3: CSPKGYEQYF

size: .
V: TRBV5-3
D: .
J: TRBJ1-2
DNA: TGTGCCAGAAGCCAGGACAAGCCGCAGGAGTGCTATGGCTACACCTTC
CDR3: CARSQDKPQECYGYTF

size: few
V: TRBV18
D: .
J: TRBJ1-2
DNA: TGTGCCAGCTCTCCCGACACAGGGTACACCTTC
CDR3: CASSPDTGYTF

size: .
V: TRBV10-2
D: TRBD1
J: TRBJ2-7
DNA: TGCGCCAGCAGACGAACGTGGACAGGGACCTACGAGCAGTACTTC
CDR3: CASRRTWTGTYEQYF

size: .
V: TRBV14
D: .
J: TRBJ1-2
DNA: TGTGCCAGCAGCCAAGATATAGGGGTCGGCTATGGCTACACCTTC
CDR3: CASSQDIGVGYGYTF

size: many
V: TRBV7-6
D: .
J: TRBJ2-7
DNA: TGTGCCAGCAGCGATGACATCTACGAGCAGTACTTC
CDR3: CASSDDIYEQYF

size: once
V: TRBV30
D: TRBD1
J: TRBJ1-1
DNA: TGTGCCTGGAGTGTACTTGGGGGACAGGGACCTCCAAAGGGGACTGAAGCTTTCTTT
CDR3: CAWSVLGGQGPPKGTEAFF